These T cell receptor beta chains were read from a single sample in a study of blood T cell repertoires in COVID-19. The repertoire was sequenced with immunoSEQ multiplex PCR; TCRdb's copy has only in-frame clones and lacks some. This sample has some 70,000 clones; roughly 84% occur once, and the top ten carry 8.5% to 10%. The source material was peripheral blood. All receptors derive from a woman aged 45-65 years with acute or convalescent COVID-19. Both conserved end residues are part of each CDR3. D genes are given only for firm matches. A clone size is listed for some rows: how often the clone was seen (once, few, many), or a class if it is expanded.

j_call: TRBJ1-2
v_call: TRBV30
clone_size: .
d_call: TRBD1
cdr3_nt: TGTGCCTGGAGTGTATCCAGGGGGAATGGCTACACCTTC
cdr3_aa: CAWSVSRGNGYTF

j_call: TRBJ1-3
v_call: TRBV15
clone_size: .
d_call: TRBD1
cdr3_nt: TGTGCCACCAGCGAACAGGGGTCCGGAAACACCATATATTTT
cdr3_aa: CATSEQGSGNTIYF

j_call: TRBJ2-5
v_call: TRBV3-1/TRBV3-2
clone_size: .
d_call: TRBD2
cdr3_nt: TGTGCCAGCAGCCAAGGGCCGGGACTACACCAAGAGACCCAGTACTTC
cdr3_aa: CASSQGPGLHQETQYF

j_call: TRBJ1-1
v_call: TRBV7-6
clone_size: .
d_call: TRBD1
cdr3_nt: TGTGCCAGCAGCTTGATACAGGGGGTAGGGACTGAAGCTTTCTTT
cdr3_aa: CASSLIQGVGTEAFF

j_call: TRBJ2-5
v_call: TRBV29-1
clone_size: .
d_call: .
cdr3_nt: TGCAGCGTTGAAGGGAGGTTGACGCGGGAGACCCAGTACTTC
cdr3_aa: CSVEGRLTRETQYF

j_call: TRBJ2-7
v_call: TRBV6-6
clone_size: .
d_call: .
cdr3_nt: TGTGCCAGCAGTTCCTCACGCGGACAGTCCTACGAGCAGTACTTC
cdr3_aa: CASSSSRGQSYEQYF

j_call: TRBJ2-2
v_call: TRBV5-5
clone_size: .
d_call: TRBD1
cdr3_nt: TGTGCCAGCAGCCGGGGACAGGCTCAGAACACCGGGGAGCTGTTTTTT
cdr3_aa: CASSRGQAQNTGELFF

j_call: TRBJ2-1
v_call: TRBV28
clone_size: few
d_call: TRBD1
cdr3_nt: TGTGCCAGCAGTTCCCCCGGGACAGCCGACGCAAATGAGCAGTTCTTC
cdr3_aa: CASSSPGTADANEQFF

j_call: TRBJ2-4
v_call: TRBV12-5
clone_size: .
d_call: TRBD2
cdr3_nt: TGTGCTAGTGCCGCCGACGGGGGAGGGTTTGACATTCAGTACTTC
cdr3_aa: CASAADGGGFDIQYF

j_call: TRBJ1-1
v_call: TRBV28
clone_size: .
d_call: TRBD1
cdr3_nt: TGTGCCAGCAGTTTCGACAGGGAAGGGAACACTGAAGCTTTCTTT
cdr3_aa: CASSFDREGNTEAFF

j_call: TRBJ1-2
v_call: TRBV6-1
clone_size: .
d_call: TRBD1
cdr3_nt: TGTGCCAGCAGTGAAGTACACGGACAGGGATGGTATGGCTACACCTTC
cdr3_aa: CASSEVHGQGWYGYTF

j_call: TRBJ1-1
v_call: TRBV9
clone_size: .
d_call: .
cdr3_nt: TGTGCCAGCAGCACCAGCACCGGGATCTGGGGTACTGAAGCTTTCTTT
cdr3_aa: CASSTSTGIWGTEAFF

j_call: TRBJ2-1
v_call: TRBV7-8
clone_size: .
d_call: .
cdr3_nt: TGTGCCAGCAGCTCTCCAGGGTGGGCGCAGTTCTTC
cdr3_aa: CASSSPGWAQFF

j_call: TRBJ1-2
v_call: TRBV2
clone_size: .
d_call: .
cdr3_nt: TGTGCCAGCAGTGATCTGGACTCCCCCACAAGAAACTATGGCTACACCTTC
cdr3_aa: CASSDLDSPTRNYGYTF

j_call: TRBJ1-2
v_call: TRBV21-1
clone_size: .
d_call: .
cdr3_nt: TGTGCCAGCAGCAAAGGGGTAGACAGGGGGAGGTATGGCTACACCTTC
cdr3_aa: CASSKGVDRGRYGYTF

j_call: TRBJ1-2
v_call: TRBV5-6
clone_size: .
d_call: .
cdr3_nt: TGTGCCAGCAGCCGGGGGGACCTCATACTTGGGGGCTACACCTTC
cdr3_aa: CASSRGDLILGGYTF

j_call: TRBJ2-7
v_call: TRBV10-1
clone_size: once
d_call: .
cdr3_nt: TGCGCCAGCAGCGCCTACGAGCAGTACTTC
cdr3_aa: CASSAYEQYF

j_call: TRBJ1-6
v_call: TRBV19
clone_size: once
d_call: TRBD1
cdr3_nt: TGTGCCAGTACTGGGACAGGGTATAATTCACCCCTCCACTTT
cdr3_aa: CASTGTGYNSPLHF

j_call: TRBJ2-5
v_call: TRBV7-9
clone_size: .
d_call: TRBD1
cdr3_nt: TGTGCCAGCAGCCCAAGGACAGGAGAGGAGACCCAGTACTTC
cdr3_aa: CASSPRTGEETQYF

j_call: TRBJ1-1
v_call: TRBV7-2
clone_size: .
d_call: .
cdr3_nt: TGTGCCAGCAGCTTAGTCTTTGTGGGCAGCAGGGCTGAAGCTTTCTTT
cdr3_aa: CASSLVFVGSRAEAFF

j_call: TRBJ1-4
v_call: TRBV5-5
clone_size: .
d_call: .
cdr3_nt: TGTGCCAGCAGCTTGGACCATACGGATGAAAAACTGTTTTTT
cdr3_aa: CASSLDHTDEKLFF

j_call: TRBJ1-1
v_call: TRBV19
clone_size: .
d_call: .
cdr3_nt: TGTGCCAGTAGTCCGTACCTACAGGGAGACACTGAAGCTTTCTTT
cdr3_aa: CASSPYLQGDTEAFF

j_call: TRBJ2-7
v_call: TRBV18
clone_size: .
d_call: .
cdr3_nt: TGTGCCAGCTCATCTACGCAGGGGAACGAGCAGTACTTC
cdr3_aa: CASSSTQGNEQYF

j_call: TRBJ2-7
v_call: TRBV6-1
clone_size: .
d_call: .
cdr3_nt: TGTGCCAGCAGTGAAGCGGGGGGGCCCTACGAGCAGTACTTC
cdr3_aa: CASSEAGGPYEQYF

j_call: TRBJ1-5
v_call: TRBV28
clone_size: .
d_call: .
cdr3_nt: TGTGCCAGCAGTTCCCGGGATCAGCCCCAGCATTTT
cdr3_aa: CASSSRDQPQHF

j_call: TRBJ2-1
v_call: TRBV15
clone_size: .
d_call: TRBD2
cdr3_nt: TGTGCCACCAGCAGGACTAGCGGGACAGTCTCCTACAATGAGCAGTTCTTC
cdr3_aa: CATSRTSGTVSYNEQFF

j_call: TRBJ2-1
v_call: TRBV7-2
clone_size: .
d_call: TRBD2
cdr3_nt: TGTGCCAGCAGATCCAACAGCGGGGGAGCTTTTAATGAGCAGTTCTTC
cdr3_aa: CASRSNSGGAFNEQFF

j_call: TRBJ2-7
v_call: TRBV19
clone_size: .
d_call: TRBD1
cdr3_nt: TGTGCCAGTAAGGACAGGGTTTCCCACGAGCAGTACTTC
cdr3_aa: CASKDRVSHEQYF

j_call: TRBJ1-6
v_call: TRBV3-1/TRBV3-2
clone_size: .
d_call: TRBD1
cdr3_nt: TGTGCCAGCAGCGTCAATGGGGACAGCAATTCACCCCTCCACTTT
cdr3_aa: CASSVNGDSNSPLHF

j_call: TRBJ1-1
v_call: TRBV5-1
clone_size: few
d_call: .
cdr3_nt: TGCGCCAGCAGTGACAGTCCGAACACTGAAGCTTTCTTT
cdr3_aa: CASSDSPNTEAFF

j_call: TRBJ2-3
v_call: TRBV29-1
clone_size: .
d_call: TRBD2
cdr3_nt: TGCAGCGTTGAAGTTAGCGGGAGTTCAGATACGCAGTATTTT
cdr3_aa: CSVEVSGSSDTQYF

j_call: TRBJ2-6
v_call: TRBV5-6
clone_size: .
d_call: TRBD1
cdr3_nt: TGTGCCAGCAGACCGATCGGGACAGTGTACTCTGGGGCCAACGTCCTGACTTTC
cdr3_aa: CASRPIGTVYSGANVLTF

j_call: TRBJ1-1
v_call: TRBV24-1
clone_size: once
d_call: TRBD1
cdr3_nt: TGTGCCACCTCTCGGACAGGCACTGAAGCTTTCTTT
cdr3_aa: CATSRTGTEAFF

j_call: TRBJ2-7
v_call: TRBV6-2/TRBV6-3
clone_size: .
d_call: TRBD2
cdr3_nt: TGTGCCAGCAGTTACTACCCACTAGCGGGAGAGTACTACGAGCAGTACTTC
cdr3_aa: CASSYYPLAGEYYEQYF

j_call: TRBJ2-4
v_call: TRBV29-1
clone_size: .
d_call: TRBD1
cdr3_nt: TGCAGCGTTGGAGGGGGACAGTCGGACATTCAGTACTTC
cdr3_aa: CSVGGGQSDIQYF

j_call: TRBJ2-2
v_call: TRBV19
clone_size: .
d_call: .
cdr3_nt: TGTGCCAGTAGTATTCTCAACACCGGGGAGCTGTTTTTT
cdr3_aa: CASSILNTGELFF

j_call: TRBJ2-1
v_call: TRBV7-9
clone_size: .
d_call: TRBD2
cdr3_nt: TGTGCCAGCAGCCTACTAGCGGGAGTTTACAATGAGCAGTTCTTC
cdr3_aa: CASSLLAGVYNEQFF

j_call: TRBJ2-1
v_call: TRBV14
clone_size: .
d_call: TRBD1
cdr3_nt: TGTGCCAGCAGTCTTTTCGGGACAGGGGGCCTAAATGAGCAGTTCTTC
cdr3_aa: CASSLFGTGGLNEQFF

j_call: TRBJ2-1
v_call: TRBV5-1
clone_size: .
d_call: .
cdr3_nt: TGCGCCAGCAGCTTGTGGGTCTCGGGTGACAATGAGCAGTTCTTC
cdr3_aa: CASSLWVSGDNEQFF

j_call: TRBJ1-5
v_call: TRBV18
clone_size: once
d_call: TRBD1
cdr3_nt: TGTGCCAGCTCACCAGGGGCAGGGGGCCTTCAGCCCCAGCATTTT
cdr3_aa: CASSPGAGGLQPQHF

j_call: TRBJ2-3
v_call: TRBV9
clone_size: .
d_call: TRBD1
cdr3_nt: TGTGCCAGCAGCGTAGGGACAGGGGGCCTCTCTAGCACAGATACGCAGTATTTT
cdr3_aa: CASSVGTGGLSSTDTQYF

j_call: TRBJ2-3
v_call: TRBV7-2
clone_size: .
d_call: TRBD1
cdr3_nt: TGTGCCAGCACCCTTCGCAGGGGGAGCACAGATACGCAGTATTTT
cdr3_aa: CASTLRRGSTDTQYF

j_call: TRBJ1-2
v_call: TRBV30
clone_size: .
d_call: .
cdr3_nt: TGTGCCTGGAGTGGAGGCGTTGGTGGCTACACCTTC
cdr3_aa: CAWSGGVGGYTF

j_call: TRBJ2-4
v_call: TRBV7-2
clone_size: .
d_call: TRBD2
cdr3_nt: TGTGCCAGCAGCCCAACTTTGACTAGCGGGGTTAAAGCCAAAAACATTCAGTACTTC
cdr3_aa: CASSPTLTSGVKAKNIQYF

j_call: TRBJ1-2
v_call: TRBV2
clone_size: .
d_call: .
cdr3_nt: TGTGCCAGCAGTGTCGGGAGCTATGGCTACACCTTC
cdr3_aa: CASSVGSYGYTF

j_call: TRBJ2-3
v_call: TRBV18
clone_size: .
d_call: TRBD2
cdr3_nt: TGTGCCAGCTCATTTGGGACTAGCGGGGCCCACGGTACGCAGTATTTT
cdr3_aa: CASSFGTSGAHGTQYF

j_call: TRBJ2-3
v_call: TRBV7-6
clone_size: .
d_call: .
cdr3_nt: TGTGCCAGCAGCCAAGACTCCCCCGGGAATACGCAGTATTTT
cdr3_aa: CASSQDSPGNTQYF

j_call: TRBJ2-5
v_call: TRBV5-5
clone_size: .
d_call: .
cdr3_nt: TGTGCCAGCAGCTTGTACGGGGGAGATAGGGAGACCCAGTACTTC
cdr3_aa: CASSLYGGDRETQYF

j_call: TRBJ2-1
v_call: TRBV5-1
clone_size: once
d_call: .
cdr3_nt: TGCGCCAGCAGCTTGGCCCCTCGGGACTCTGATACAATGGCTCAGTTCTTC
cdr3_aa: CASSLAPRDSDTMAQFF

j_call: TRBJ2-1
v_call: TRBV7-3
clone_size: .
d_call: TRBD2
cdr3_nt: TGTGCCAGCAGCTTACTAGCGCGGGGGGTTCACAATGAGCAGTTCTTC
cdr3_aa: CASSLLARGVHNEQFF

j_call: TRBJ2-5
v_call: TRBV6-5
clone_size: .
d_call: .
cdr3_nt: TGTGCCAGCAGCGAGATCCCGGGAGAGACCCAGTACTTC
cdr3_aa: CASSEIPGETQYF